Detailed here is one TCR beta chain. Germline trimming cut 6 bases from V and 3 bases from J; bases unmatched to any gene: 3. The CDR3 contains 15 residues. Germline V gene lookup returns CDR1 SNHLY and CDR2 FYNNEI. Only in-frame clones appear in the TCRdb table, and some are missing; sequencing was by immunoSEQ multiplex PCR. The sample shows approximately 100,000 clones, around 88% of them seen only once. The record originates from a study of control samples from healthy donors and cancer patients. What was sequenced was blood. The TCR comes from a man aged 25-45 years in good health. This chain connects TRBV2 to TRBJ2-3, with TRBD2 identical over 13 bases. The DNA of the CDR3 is TGTGCCAGCAGGGGACTAGCGGGACGGACAGATACGCAGTATTTT. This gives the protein CASRGLAGRTDTQYF.